One and the same sample provided the 25 T cell receptor beta chains below, sequenced in a study of cytomegalovirus exposure and HLA in healthy donors. It was with 60 Vbeta and 13 Jbeta primers that the PCR ran. Repertoires were generated with immunoSEQ multiplex PCR, while TCRdb's copy carries only in-frame clones and drops some. The data contain roughly 100,000 clones, 70% to 75% of them singletons. The sequenced sample consisted of PBMCs. All receptors come from a man in his forties in good health and CMV-seronegative.

V gene TRBV15 combines with J gene TRBJ1-2, with a weak D call TRBD1 (5 bases). This CDR3 is 16 amino acids long. CDR1 is LNHNV, CDR2 YYDKDF, per germline (reference sequence). V lost 3 bases to trimming and J lost 8 bases, with 22 bases between them. CDR3 DNA sequence: TGTGCCACCAGCAGTCTAGACAGAGGAGCAGTAAGCGGCTACACCTTC. Protein product: CATSSLDRGAVSGYTF. Combining the CDR3 with reference TRBV15 and TRBJ1-2 gives the whole variable domain DAMVIQNPRYQVTQFGKPVTLSCSQTLNHNVMYWYQQKSSQAPKLLFHYYDKDFNNEADTPDNFQSRRPNTSFCFLDIRSPGLGDTAMYLCATSSLDRGAVSGYTFGSGTRLTVV.

This sequence joins TRBV5-6 and TRBJ2-7, with TRBD1 identical over 7 bases. This CDR3 contains 13 residues. Germline V gives CDR1 SGHDT, CDR2 YYEEEE. After removal of 0 bases from V and 6 bases from J, the junction contained 3 bases not matched to a gene. In DNA form, the CDR3 reads TGTGCCAGCAGCTTGGAGGGGGCCGGCGAGCAGTACTTC. Its translation: CASSLEGAGEQYF.

The chain links TRBV6-4 to TRBJ2-2; D perhaps matches TRBD2 (5 bases). This CDR3 is built from 13 residues. The germline V and J ends were trimmed by 4 bases and 5 bases, with 8 bases remaining between them. Looked up from germline, CDR1 is MRHNA and CDR2 is SNTAGT. In DNA, the CDR3 is TGTGCCAGCAGTGCAACGGGGACCGGGGAGCTGTTTTTT. This translates into CASSATGTGELFF.

This clone came up once. The rearrangement joins TRBV7-3 to TRBJ2-2, with 7 bases fitting TRBD1. The CDR3 covers 14 residues. Germline V CDR1 and CDR2: SGHTA, FQGTGA. Trimming took 1 base from V and 7 from J; bases not matched to a gene: 3. DNA for the CDR3: TGTGCCAGCAGCTTAAGAGGGGGCCACGGGGAGCTGTTTTTT. This gives the protein CASSLRGGHGELFF. Complete variable domain (other parts from reference TRBV7-3 and TRBJ2-2): GAGVSQTPSNKVTEKGKYVELRCDPISGHTALYWYRQSLGQGPEFLIYFQGTGAADDSGLPNDRFFAVRPEGSVSTLKIQRTERGDSAVYLCASSLRGGHGELFFGEGSRLTVL.

The chain couples TRBV4-1 to TRBJ1-2; D unresolved. Germline assignment: CDR1 MGHRA and CDR2 YSYEKL. The CDR3 has 14 amino acids. Between the trimmed V and J ends, which lost 0 bases and 3 bases, there was a span of 8 bases. The CDR3 is CASSQEMGDYGYTF. The DNA for the CDR3 is TGCGCCAGCAGCCAAGAAATGGGAGACTATGGCTACACCTTC.

This clone has just one count. The chain combines TRBV5-1 with TRBJ2-5; 13 bases match TRBD2. The ends lost 5 bases at V and 1 base at J; junction bases unmatched: 8. From germline, CDR1 is SGHRS and CDR2 YFSETQ. CDR3 length: 17 amino acids. This CDR3 reads CASSLFGTSGVQETQYF. CDR3 bases: TGCGCCAGCAGTCTGTTCGGGACTAGCGGGGTCCAAGAGACCCAGTACTTC. Full variable domain (outside the CDR3, taken from reference TRBV5-1 and TRBJ2-5): KAGVTQTPRYLIKTRGQQVTLSCSPISGHRSVSWYQQTPGQGLQFLFEYFSETQRNKGNFPGRFSGRQFSNSRSEMNVSTLELGDSALYLCASSLFGTSGVQETQYFGPGTRLLVL.

V gene TRBV9 combines with J gene TRBJ2-1; 12 nucleotides match TRBD2. CDR3 length: 17 residues. V shed 6 bases and J 1 base; nucleotides not matched to a gene: 8. Germline values: CDR1 SGDLS, CDR2 YYNGEE. The CDR3 bases are TGTGCCAGCACCCCTAGCGGGGGGGCCTCATCCTACAATGAGCAGTTCTTC. It is translated as CASTPSGGASSYNEQFF.

This chain joins TRBV11-2 and TRBJ2-1; TRBD2 aligns across 9 bases. Germline trimming cut 1 base from V and 7 bases from J; bases unmatched to any gene: 11. The CDR3 covers 17 residues. Germline V gene lookup returns CDR1 SGHAT and CDR2 FQNNGV. CDR3 loop: CASSLVRLAGLKNEQFF. In DNA, the CDR3 is TGTGCCAGCAGCTTAGTTCGGCTAGCGGGGCTAAAAAATGAGCAGTTCTTC.

This rearrangement joins TRBV29-1 to TRBJ2-5; 7 bases are shared with TRBD1. Germline lookup yields CDR1 SQVTM and CDR2 ANQGSEA. V was clipped by 4 bases and J by 5 bases; unmatched bases: 7. The CDR3 covers 13 residues. The CDR3 loop is CSVVRGQLETQYF. In DNA form, the CDR3 reads TGCAGCGTTGTACGGGGACAGTTGGAGACCCAGTACTTC. Drawing the rest from reference TRBV29-1 and TRBJ2-5, the complete variable domain is SAVISQKPSRDICQRGTSLTIQCQVDSQVTMMFWYRQQPGQSLTLIATANQGSEATYESGFVIDKFPISRPNLTFSTLTVSNMSPEDSSIYLCSVVRGQLETQYFGPGTRLLVL.

The gene calls are TRBV5-6 and TRBJ2-2; TRBD1 matches 8 bases. J lost 6 bases, V lost 0 bases, and 4 bases had no gene match. Per the germline V gene, CDR1 is SGHDT and CDR2 is YYEEEE. CDR3 size: 15 residues. CDR3 sequence (DNA): TGTGCCAGCAGCTTGGGGACAGGGCTCTCCGGGGAGCTGTTTTTT. Translated, it gives CASSLGTGLSGELFF.

The rearrangement joins TRBV27 to TRBJ2-5, with TRBD2 matching over 11 bases. The V and J ends lost 2 bases and 1 base, in that order; junction bases with no gene match: 6. Germline V gene lookup returns CDR1 MNHEY and CDR2 SMNVEV (reference sequence). The CDR3 sequence is 17 residues long. CDR3 nucleotide sequence: TGTGCCAGCAGTTTAGGACTAGCGGGTAGTACCCAAGAGACCCAGTACTTC. Protein sequence: CASSLGLAGSTQETQYF.

The gene calls are TRBV11-2 and TRBJ2-7; a possible D gene is TRBD1 (6 bases). Trimming took 5 bases from V and 3 from J, leaving 17 bases between them. Germline CDR1 is SGHAT and CDR2 is FQNNGV. CDR3 length equals 15 residues. CDR3 in amino acids: CASSLTGYGSYEQYF. The CDR3 nucleotides read TGTGCCAGCAGCCTTACAGGGTATGGAAGCTACGAGCAGTACTTC.

The table lists this clone with a count of one. The chain is built from TRBV14 and TRBJ2-3; TRBD2 is a possible D gene (6 bases). Trimming cost V 4 bases and J 4 bases, with 15 bases left between them. This CDR3 has 15 residues. Germline CDR1 SGHDN, CDR2 FVKESK. This CDR3 reads CASSRSGGGADTQYF. DNA for the CDR3: TGTGCCAGCAGCCGGTCCGGGGGAGGAGCAGATACGCAGTATTTT.

The chain links TRBV9 to TRBJ1-2, with 8 nucleotides matching TRBD1. CDR3 length: 14 amino acids. The germline gives CDR1 SGDLS, CDR2 YYNGEE. V lost 0 bases to trimming and J lost 4 bases; unmatched junction nucleotides: 2. CDR3 protein: CASSVDGTGYGYTF. The CDR3 DNA sequence: TGTGCCAGCAGCGTAGACGGGACAGGCTATGGCTACACCTTC.

This clone was observed many times. The rearrangement joins TRBV6-1 to TRBJ2-6; D remains ambiguous. Trimming took 1 base from V and 0 from J, leaving 4 bases between them. Germline CDR1 MNHNS, CDR2 SASEGT. This CDR3 region has 15 residues. The CDR3 DNA reads TGTGCCAGCAGTGAAGTCAGCTCTGGGGCCAACGTCCTGACTTTC. This encodes CASSEVSSGANVLTF.

This clone was seen just once. The rearrangement links TRBV27 to TRBJ1-2; TRBD1 matches 7 bases. The CDR3 is made up of 17 amino acids. Germline trimming cut 0 bases from V and 4 bases from J; bases unmatched to any gene: 11. Germline V gene lookup returns CDR1 MNHEY and CDR2 SMNVEV (reference sequence). CDR3 sequence: CASSLSRAGGFAYGYTF. The CDR3, as DNA: TGTGCCAGCAGTTTATCGAGGGCAGGGGGATTTGCCTATGGCTACACCTTC.

The rearrangement links TRBV5-1 to TRBJ1-6; 10 bases agree with TRBD1. The trim removed 4 bases at V and 6 bases at J, leaving 10 bases unmatched. CDR1 SGHRS and CDR2 YFSETQ come from the germline V gene. The CDR3 covers 17 residues. The CDR3 region is CASSERTGGNPNSPLHF. For the CDR3, the DNA is TGCGCCAGCAGCGAGAGGACAGGGGGGAATCCTAATTCACCCCTCCACTTT.

This clone was recorded a few times. The CDR3 DNA reads as TGTGCCAGCAGTTACGGACAGGGAGGGACTGAAGCTTTCTTT. It specifies CASSYGQGGTEAFF. This chain joins TRBV6-6 and TRBJ1-1, with 8 positions matching TRBD1. Germline assignment: CDR1 MNHNY and CDR2 SVGAGI (reference sequence). The CDR3 extends over 14 amino acids. The V and J ends lost 2 bases and 5 bases, in that order; junction bases with no gene match: 4.

This rearrangement joins TRBV5-6 to TRBJ1-1; D is perhaps TRBD1 (6 bases). The germline V gene has CDR1 SGHDT and CDR2 YYEEEE. Trimming took 3 bases from V and 3 from J, leaving 18 bases between them. CDR3 length equals 16 residues. The CDR3 DNA sequence: TGTGCCAGCAGCTGGGGGGGCGCGAGCGGTCACACTGAAGCTTTCTTT. It translates to CASSWGGASGHTEAFF.

The rearrangement uses TRBV4-1 and TRBJ1-3; D not certain. Per germline, CDR1 MGHRA and CDR2 YSYEKL. Trimming took 5 bases from V and 0 from J, leaving 11 bases between them. The CDR3 consists of 15 residues. The CDR3 is CASSDFPSSGNTIYF. In DNA, the CDR3 is TGCGCCAGCAGCGATTTTCCGAGCTCTGGAAACACCATATATTTT.

The rearrangement joins TRBV6-1 to TRBJ2-5, with D maybe TRBD1 (6 bases). From germline, CDR1 is MNHNS and CDR2 SASEGT. This CDR3 has 15 residues. Trimming pared 6 bases from V and 4 bases from J, leaving 18 bases between. The CDR3 DNA sequence: TGTGCCAGCAGAGAGTGGGGGCTCTTGGGAGAGACCCAGTACTTC. It translates to CASREWGLLGETQYF.

The rearrangement uses TRBV10-3 and TRBJ2-5; the match to TRBD2 covers 7 bases. The DNA end is more similar to TRBJ2-7, so the J call may be wrong. The CDR3 runs to 16 residues. From germline, CDR1 is ENHRY and CDR2 SYGVKD. CDR3 sequence: CAISDDMGGVPYEQYF. The CDR3, as DNA: TGTGCCATCAGTGATGATATGGGGGGGGTTCCTTACGAGCAGTACTTC.

The chain recombines TRBV6-5 with TRBJ2-2; 7 bases match TRBD1. After removal of 6 bases from V and 4 bases from J, the junction contained 8 bases not matched to a gene. The V gene's germline CDR1 is MNHEY and CDR2 SVGAGI. The CDR3 is 15 residues long. The CDR3: CASSHDRASTGELFF. CDR3 sequence (DNA): TGTGCCAGCAGCCACGACAGGGCGAGCACCGGGGAGCTGTTTTTT.

This clone was observed a few times. V is TRBV4-2 and J is TRBJ1-1; D not certain. Germline CDR1 is LGHNA and CDR2 is YNFKEQ. This CDR3 contains 16 residues. The V and J ends lost 0 bases and 0 bases respectively, with 11 bases between them. CDR3 loop: CASSQETVEMNTEAFF. DNA for the CDR3: TGTGCCAGCAGCCAAGAAACCGTAGAAATGAACACTGAAGCTTTCTTT.

This chain links TRBV7-9 with TRBJ2-3; 12 bases line up with TRBD2. Germline CDR1 reads SEHNR; CDR2 reads FQNEAQ (reference sequence). The CDR3 has 16 amino acids. After removal of 4 bases from V and 2 bases from J, the junction contained 4 bases not matched to a gene. CDR3 nucleotide sequence: TGTGCCAGCAGCTCCGGACTAGCGGGGCACACAGATACGCAGTATTTT. This codes for CASSSGLAGHTDTQYF. Supplemented by reference TRBV7-9 and TRBJ2-3, the full variable domain reads DTGVSQNPRHKITKRGQNVTFRCDPISEHNRLYWYRQTLGQGPEFLTYFQNEAQLEKSRLLSDRFSAERPKGSFSTLEIQRTEQGDSAMYLCASSSGLAGHTDTQYFGPGTRLTVL.